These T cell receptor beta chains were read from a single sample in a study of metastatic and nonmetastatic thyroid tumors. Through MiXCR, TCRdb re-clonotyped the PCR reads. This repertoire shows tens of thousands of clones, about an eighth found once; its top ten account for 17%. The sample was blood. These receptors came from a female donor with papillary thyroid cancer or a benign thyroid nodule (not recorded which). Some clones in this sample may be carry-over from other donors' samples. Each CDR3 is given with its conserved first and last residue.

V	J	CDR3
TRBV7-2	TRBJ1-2	CASSFRDYGYTF
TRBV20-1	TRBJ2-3	CSARDRPGRTDTQYF
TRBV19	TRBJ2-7	CASSIRGDRGSYEQYF
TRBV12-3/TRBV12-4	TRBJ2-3	CACTLEREGSRTDTQYF
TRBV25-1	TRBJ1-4	CASSDPKSPGEKLFF
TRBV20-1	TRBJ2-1	CSASPGTRNKFF
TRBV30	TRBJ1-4	CAWSGSGGAVVNEKLFF
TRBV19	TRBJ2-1	CASTRSGLVGSNEQFF
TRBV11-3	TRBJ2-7	CASSLVGTSGLYEQYF
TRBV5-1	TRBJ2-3	CASSFGSGSPDTQYF
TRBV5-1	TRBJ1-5	CASSLAWDQPQHF
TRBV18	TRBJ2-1	CASSPRRGPNEQFF
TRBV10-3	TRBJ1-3	CAISDWGGTQVTIYF
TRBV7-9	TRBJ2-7	CASSLVRGDRGLEQYF
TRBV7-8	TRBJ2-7	CASSPGVSYEQYF
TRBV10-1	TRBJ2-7	CSSSGRTSGILGVGEQYF
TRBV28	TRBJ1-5	CASSDNQPQHF
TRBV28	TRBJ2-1	CAWKGTSGSKYNEQFF
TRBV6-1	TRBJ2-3	CASSQTGDTDTQYF
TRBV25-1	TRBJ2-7	CASSFSGASEQYF
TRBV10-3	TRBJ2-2	CAIIELRGTDGELFF
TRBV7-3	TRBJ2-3	CASSPGLTLAGYTDTQYF